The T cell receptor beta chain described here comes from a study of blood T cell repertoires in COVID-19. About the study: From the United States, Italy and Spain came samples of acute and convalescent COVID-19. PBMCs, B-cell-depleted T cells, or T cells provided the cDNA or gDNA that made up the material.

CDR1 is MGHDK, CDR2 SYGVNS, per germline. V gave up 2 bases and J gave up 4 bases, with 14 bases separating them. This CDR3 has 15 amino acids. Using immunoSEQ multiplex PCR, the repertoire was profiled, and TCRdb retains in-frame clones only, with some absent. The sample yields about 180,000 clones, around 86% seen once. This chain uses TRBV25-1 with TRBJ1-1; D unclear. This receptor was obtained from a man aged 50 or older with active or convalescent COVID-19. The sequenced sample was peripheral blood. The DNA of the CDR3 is TGTGCCAGCAGTGAAGCTAGCCGGGTAGGCACTGAAGCTTTCTTT. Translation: CASSEASRVGTEAFF.